The 17 T cell receptor beta chains in this list originate from one sample, sequenced in a study of shared clonotypes between healthy human individuals. Method: immunoSEQ multiplex PCR; TCRdb's copy keeps in-frame clones and lacks some. The sample has about 600,000 clones, 97% seen once; the top ten hold around 0.057%. Sequenced sample: naive CD4+ T cells sorted from blood. Subset given: CD45RA+ positively selected. The receptor set was obtained from a woman between 25 and 40 years old in good health.

The genes are TRBV11-2 and TRBJ2-5; D not certain. The CDR3 totals 12 residues. Germline-derived CDR1 and CDR2 are SGHAT and FQNNGV. Trimming cost V 3 bases and J 1 base, with 3 bases left between them. The CDR3 nucleotides read TGTGCCAGCAGCTTTGCCCAAGAGACCCAGTACTTC. Its translation is CASSFAQETQYF.

The chain is built from TRBV4-2 and TRBJ1-3, with unresolved D. Germline V lookup: CDR1 LGHNA, CDR2 YNFKEQ. With 0 bases removed from V and 7 bases from J, the gap between germline ends came to 16 bases. The CDR3 has 16 amino acids. CDR3 sequence: CASSQDERVIGNTIYF. CDR3 coding DNA: TGTGCCAGCAGCCAAGACGAGCGGGTCATAGGCAACACCATATATTTT.

The rearrangement uses TRBV6-1 and TRBJ2-7; possibly TRBD2 for D (6 bases). CDR3 length equals 13 residues. Between the trimmed V and J ends, which lost 6 bases and 2 bases, there was a span of 11 bases. Germline lookup yields CDR1 MNHNS and CDR2 SASEGT. This CDR3 is CASRWAGTYEQYF. The CDR3 DNA is TGTGCCAGCAGATGGGCGGGAACCTACGAGCAGTACTTC.

This sequence joins TRBV4-1 and TRBJ2-7; no clear D gene. V lost 2 bases and J 3 bases, leaving 14 bases between the germline ends. CDR1 and CDR2 (germline): MGHRA, YSYEKL. The CDR3 is 15 amino acids. CDR3 sequence (DNA): TGCGCCAGCAGCCAATACAGCGACGCGGACTACGAGCAGTACTTC. This encodes CASSQYSDADYEQYF.

The J gene is TRBJ1-5, the V gene TRBV6-1; 7 bases are shared with TRBD1. Germline V gene sequence: CDR1 MNHNS, CDR2 SASEGT. The CDR3 contains 15 residues. V shed 6 bases and J 0 bases; nucleotides not matched to a gene: 5. The CDR3 sequence: CASRGTDYSNQPQHF. The CDR3 DNA follows: TGTGCCAGCAGGGGGACAGATTATAGCAATCAGCCCCAGCATTTT.

The chain employs TRBV30 and TRBJ2-3; 7 nucleotides line up with TRBD1. The CDR3 contains 15 residues. Germline V lookup: CDR1 GTSNPN, CDR2 SVGIG (reference sequence). Trimming took 3 bases from V and 1 from J; bases not matched to a gene: 7. The CDR3 loop is CAWRKQGHGTDTQYF. DNA of the CDR3: TGTGCCTGGAGAAAACAGGGGCACGGCACAGATACGCAGTATTTT.

The chain couples TRBV6-5 to TRBJ2-7, with 8 bases fitting TRBD2. The junction had 7 bases not matched to a gene; V was cut back by 6 bases and J by 3 bases. The germline V gene encodes CDR1 MNHEY and CDR2 SVGAGI. The CDR3 is 14 amino acids. The DNA for the CDR3 is TGTGCCAGCAGGTCACTAGCGGCCAGCTACGAGCAGTACTTC. Translation gives CASRSLAASYEQYF.

The V gene is TRBV29-1, the J gene TRBJ1-3, with D unresolved. The CDR3 totals 14 residues. From germline, CDR1 is SQVTM and CDR2 ANQGSEA. V gave up 5 bases and J gave up 4 bases, with 15 bases separating them. The CDR3 nucleotides are TGCAGCGTTAATACAGATTTGGGAGGAAACACCATATATTTT. This gives the protein CSVNTDLGGNTIYF.

The chain carries TRBV5-1 and TRBJ2-7, with TRBD1 matching over 11 bases. The CDR3 runs 15 residues. Germline V gene lookup returns CDR1 SGHRS and CDR2 YFSETQ. The trim removed 4 bases at V and 3 bases at J, leaving 6 bases unmatched. CDR3 in amino acids: CASSVGTGGLYEQYF. The CDR3, as DNA: TGCGCCAGCAGCGTAGGGACAGGGGGACTCTACGAGCAGTACTTC.

The chain joins TRBV19 to TRBJ1-1; TRBD1 is a possible D gene (5 bases). V was trimmed by 10 bases and J by 0 bases, leaving 12 bases between them. The CDR3 is made up of 13 amino acids. Germline V CDR1 and CDR2: LNHDA, SQIVND (reference sequence). The CDR3 nucleotides are TGTGCCACGGGGTGGGACCTGAACACTGAAGCTTTCTTT. Translating gives CATGWDLNTEAFF.

This rearrangement joins TRBV6-6 to TRBJ1-1; D is unresolved. Between the trimmed V and J ends, which lost 2 bases and 6 bases, there was a span of 4 bases. Looked up from germline, CDR1 is MNHNY and CDR2 is SVGAGI (reference sequence). The length of the CDR3 is 11 residues. As DNA, the CDR3 is TGTGCCAGCAGTTACGGGGCTGAAGCTTTCTTT. Translating it yields CASSYGAEAFF.

The V and J genes are TRBV4-2 and TRBJ1-4; TRBD1 matches 7 bases. CDR3 length: 16 residues. V lost 0 bases to trimming and J lost 7 bases; unmatched junction nucleotides: 8. CDR1 and CDR2 from the germline V gene are LGHNA and YNFKEQ. DNA of the CDR3: TGTGCCAGCAGCCAAGATATGCGACAGGGTGGTGAAAAACTGTTTTTT. Its protein product is CASSQDMRQGGEKLFF.

The gene calls are TRBV5-4 and TRBJ2-7; TRBD1 or TRBD2 may be the D gene (5 bases each). This CDR3 has 14 residues. V lost 2 bases and J lost 3, with 12 bases in between. Germline V CDR1 and CDR2: SGHNT, YYREEE (reference sequence). CDR3 protein: CASSLPGPIYEQYF. CDR3 coding DNA: TGTGCCAGCAGCTTACCGGGACCAATCTACGAGCAGTACTTC.

Here the CDR3 DNA reads TGTGCCAGCAGCTTGGTGACTAGCGTCGGGGAGCAGTACTTC. Amino acids: CASSLVTSVGEQYF. J is TRBJ2-7 and V is TRBV5-6, with 8 bases matching TRBD2. This CDR3 is 14 amino acids long. Per germline, CDR1 SGHDT and CDR2 YYEEEE. The ends lost 0 bases at V and 7 bases at J; junction bases unmatched: 6.

In this sample, this clone turned up once. This chain connects TRBV4-1 to TRBJ2-2; 8 bases fit TRBD2. This CDR3 has 15 amino acids. V trimming: 3 bases; J trimming: 6 bases; junction bases outside the gene matches: 6. CDR1 and CDR2 (germline): MGHRA, YSYEKL. This chain's CDR3 is CASSHRRTSPGELFF. Written as DNA, the CDR3 is TGCGCCAGCAGCCACCGAAGGACTAGCCCCGGGGAGCTGTTTTTT.

V and J are TRBV6-1 and TRBJ1-5, with 8 nucleotides matching TRBD1. Germline values: CDR1 MNHNS, CDR2 SASEGT. V shed 8 bases, J shed 4 bases, and the junction held 7 bases outside the gene matches. CDR3 size: 14 residues. As DNA, the CDR3 is TGTGCCAGCCAACCCGACAGGGGTAATCAGCCCCAGCATTTT. This encodes CASQPDRGNQPQHF.

The chain recombines TRBV5-6 with TRBJ1-2; weak D call: TRBD1 (5 bases). The CDR3 is 13 residues long. Germline V gene sequence: CDR1 SGHDT, CDR2 YYEEEE. V was cut by 7 bases and J by 4 bases, with 14 bases left in between. The CDR3 spells CASLVRRGYGYTF. CDR3 sequence (DNA): TGTGCCAGCCTTGTACGGAGGGGCTATGGCTACACCTTC.